The 30 T cell receptor beta chains presented below share a single source sample, sequenced in a study of cytomegalovirus exposure and HLA in healthy donors. PCR amplification relied on 60 Vbeta primers (plus 13 Jbeta primers). Method: immunoSEQ multiplex PCR; TCRdb's copy keeps in-frame clones and lacks some. Of about 150,000 clones in the sample, around four fifths were seen once. Sequencing was carried out using PBMCs. These TCRs come from a woman in her forties or fifties in good health and CMV-seropositive.

The V call is TRBV6-6, the J call TRBJ1-5; no clear D. Germline values: CDR1 MNHNY, CDR2 SVGAGI (reference sequence). V was clipped by 4 bases and J by 4 bases, with 11 bases between them. The CDR3 is made up of 14 amino acids. CDR3 bases: TGTGCCAGCAGTTTGAGGGCAGTTAATCAGCCCCAGCATTTT. Amino acids: CASSLRAVNQPQHF.

The rearrangement uses TRBV5-4 and TRBJ2-1, with D possibly being TRBD1 (6 bases). Germline values: CDR1 SGHNT, CDR2 YYREEE (reference sequence). V was pared by 6 bases and J by 7 bases, with 14 bases between. The CDR3 extends over 13 amino acids. The CDR3 DNA reads as TGTGCCAGCACAACAGGGCGGACTAATGAGCAGTTCTTC. Its protein product is CASTTGRTNEQFF.

There are a few counts of this clone. The rearrangement links TRBV6-1 to TRBJ2-1; D may be TRBD2 (5 bases). Trimming removed 6 bases from V and 8 bases from J, with 14 bases in between. Germline assignment: CDR1 MNHNS and CDR2 SASEGT. The CDR3 extends over 13 amino acids. The CDR3 nucleotides read TGTGCCAGCAGCTGGGCCGAGGGCGATGAGCAGTTCTTC. Translated: CASSWAEGDEQFF.

This chain connects TRBV2 to TRBJ2-2; no firm D call. Germline CDR1 SNHLY, CDR2 FYNNEI. Trimming shortened V by 5 bases and J by 2 bases, and 6 bases separated the two germline ends. The CDR3 sequence is 13 residues long. The CDR3 spells CASSYLNTGELFF. The CDR3 nucleotides read TGTGCCAGCAGTTACCTAAACACCGGGGAGCTGTTTTTT.

This clone was seen a single time. The chain employs TRBV5-1 and TRBJ1-6, with D unclear. The CDR3 totals 14 residues. V lost 5 bases to trimming and J lost 5 bases, with 11 bases between them. Germline V gene lookup returns CDR1 SGHRS and CDR2 YFSETQ. The CDR3 is CASRPSQNNSPLHF. The CDR3, as DNA: TGCGCCAGCAGACCCTCGCAGAATAATTCACCCCTCCACTTT.

Written as DNA, the CDR3 is TGTGCCACCAGCAGATCGGGGGGTAATGAAAAACTGTTTTTT. This sequence encodes CATSRSGGNEKLFF. This chain links TRBV15 with TRBJ1-4, with a weak D call TRBD1 (5 bases). The germline V gene encodes CDR1 LNHNV and CDR2 YYDKDF (reference sequence). The ends were cut back, 2 bases at V and 4 bases at J, with 8 bases in the middle. CDR3 length equals 14 residues.

The rearrangement joins TRBV2 to TRBJ1-3; tentative D call: TRBD1 (5 bases). Germline loops: CDR1 SNHLY, CDR2 FYNNEI. Between the trimmed V and J ends, which lost 5 bases and 0 bases, there was a span of 11 bases. CDR3 size: 15 residues. The CDR3 sequence is CASSRDRYSGNTIYF. In nucleotides, the CDR3 is TGTGCCAGCAGTCGAGACAGATACTCTGGAAACACCATATATTTT.

The J gene is TRBJ2-2, the V gene TRBV27; TRBD1 aligns across 8 bases. CDR3 length equals 16 residues. Germline CDR1 MNHEY, CDR2 SMNVEV (reference sequence). The ends lost 2 bases at V and 4 bases at J; junction bases unmatched: 6. CDR3 sequence reads: CASSLAGGASTGELFF. DNA for the CDR3: TGTGCCAGCAGTTTAGCAGGGGGCGCGAGCACCGGGGAGCTGTTTTTT.

The chain carries TRBV7-3 and TRBJ2-7; D may be TRBD2 (5 bases). The germline V and J ends were trimmed by 4 bases and 2 bases, with 12 bases remaining between them. Germline V gives CDR1 SGHTA, CDR2 FQGTGA. The CDR3 extends over 14 amino acids. DNA of the CDR3: TGTGCCAGCAGCTCGAGGGCCTCGCCCTACGAGCAGTACTTC. Translation: CASSSRASPYEQYF.

The chain is built from TRBV15 and TRBJ2-3; TRBD2 might be the D (7 bases). The CDR3 contains 17 residues. The V end was cut by 2 bases, the J end by 1 base, with 16 bases between. In germline, CDR1 is LNHNV, CDR2 YYDKDF (reference sequence). CDR3 sequence: CATSRPGGLAGTDTQYF. CDR3 in DNA: TGTGCCACCAGCAGACCCGGGGGGCTAGCGGGCACAGATACGCAGTATTTT.

CDR3 amino acids: CASSLTGVDYGYTF. CDR3 coding DNA: TGTGCCAGCAGCTTAACCGGGGTCGACTATGGCTACACCTTC. The genes are TRBV7-9 and TRBJ1-2; D not certain. V lost 2 bases and J lost 3, with 10 bases in between. This CDR3 has 14 residues. Germline V gives CDR1 SEHNR, CDR2 FQNEAQ (reference sequence). The full variable domain, with the rest looked up from reference TRBV7-9 and TRBJ1-2, is DTGVSQNPRHKITKRGQNVTFRCDPISEHNRLYWYRQTLGQGPEFLTYFQNEAQLEKSRLLSDRFSAERPKGSFSTLEIQRTEQGDSAMYLCASSLTGVDYGYTFGSGTRLTVV.

The V and J genes are TRBV2 and TRBJ2-1; 11 bases agree with TRBD2. The ends lost 6 bases at V and 3 bases at J; junction bases unmatched: 1. This CDR3 spans 14 amino acids. Per the germline V gene, CDR1 is SNHLY and CDR2 is FYNNEI. DNA for the CDR3: TGTGCCAGCAGCGGGACTAGCGGCTACAATGAGCAGTTCTTC. Translation: CASSGTSGYNEQFF.

V usage is TRBV5-4 and J usage is TRBJ1-1, with D maybe TRBD1 (5 bases). V shed 0 bases and J shed 2 bases, with 11 bases lying between them. Germline CDR1 reads SGHNT; CDR2 reads YYREEE (reference sequence). The CDR3 covers 15 residues. DNA for the CDR3: TGTGCCAGCAGCTTGGCTGGGGCTACAAACACTGAAGCTTTCTTT. Its protein product is CASSLAGATNTEAFF.

The J gene is TRBJ2-7, the V gene TRBV27; D gene uncertain. Between the trimmed V and J ends, which lost 6 bases and 0 bases, there was a span of 12 bases. CDR1 and CDR2 (germline): MNHEY, SMNVEV (reference sequence). This CDR3 has 14 amino acids. The CDR3 sequence: CASSSIISSYEQYF. CDR3 sequence (DNA): TGTGCCAGCAGCTCTATAATTAGCTCCTACGAGCAGTACTTC.

The rearrangement links TRBV7-9 to TRBJ1-6; the match to TRBD1 covers 11 bases. The CDR3 is 15 amino acids. CDR1 and CDR2 from the germline V gene are SEHNR and FQNEAQ (reference sequence). V was clipped by 5 bases and J by 5 bases; unmatched bases: 2. The DNA of the CDR3 is TGTGCCAGCAGCAGGGGACAGGGGGATAATTCACCCCTCCACTTT. Its protein product is CASSRGQGDNSPLHF.

The V and J genes are TRBV4-1 and TRBJ2-3; 11 nucleotides agree with TRBD2. After removal of 1 base from V and 4 bases from J, the junction contained 10 bases not matched to a gene. Germline CDR1 reads MGHRA; CDR2 reads YSYEKL. The CDR3 is 18 residues long. The CDR3 nucleotides are TGCGCCAGCAGCCAAGCCTACCGCTCTAGCGGGGGGTCAGATACGCAGTATTTT. It is translated as CASSQAYRSSGGSDTQYF.

This chain joins TRBV7-9 and TRBJ1-5, with D possibly being TRBD1 (5 bases). The V end was cut by 5 bases, the J end by 7 bases, with 21 bases between. The germline CDR1 and CDR2 sequences are SEHNR and FQNEAQ (reference sequence). This CDR3 comprises 16 residues. DNA for the CDR3: TGTGCCAGCAGCACTCTCTCAGGGCCCCGGGGGCAGCCCCAGCATTTT. Translating it yields CASSTLSGPRGQPQHF.

The gene calls are TRBV6-6 and TRBJ1-1, with D perhaps TRBD1 (6 bases). Deletions cut 5 bases from V and 4 bases from J, with 20 bases between. The CDR3 consists of 16 residues. Germline CDR1 and CDR2: MNHNY and SVGAGI (reference sequence). The CDR3 sequence is CASSPAGGWEVTEAFF. The CDR3 DNA is TGTGCCAGCAGTCCGGCGGGGGGCTGGGAGGTCACTGAAGCTTTCTTT.

V and J are TRBV7-2 and TRBJ1-1; no clear D gene. Germline V gene data show CDR1 as SGHTA and CDR2 as FQGNSA. Trimming stripped 5 bases from V and 1 base from J, with 5 bases between. CDR3 length equals 12 residues. The CDR3 nucleotides are TGTGCCAGCAGCCCCAAGAACACTGAAGCTTTCTTT. This encodes CASSPKNTEAFF.

CDR3: CASSYTVNNQPQHF. The DNA for the CDR3 is TGTGCCAGCAGCTATACAGTAAACAATCAGCCCCAGCATTTT. V is TRBV6-1 and J is TRBJ1-5; D gene unclear. V lost 6 bases and J 3 bases, leaving 12 bases between the germline ends. Germline assignment: CDR1 MNHNS and CDR2 SASEGT. The CDR3 sequence is 14 residues long.

The genes are TRBV28 and TRBJ2-1, with D hard to call. Trimming removed 4 bases at V and 10 bases at J, with 5 bases between. Germline V gene sequence: CDR1 MDHEN, CDR2 SYDVKM. The CDR3 runs to 10 residues. CDR3: CASSSREQFF. The CDR3 bases are TGTGCCAGCAGTTCCAGGGAGCAGTTCTTC.

This chain links TRBV2 with TRBJ2-1; 7 bases map to TRBD2. With V trimmed by 2 bases and J by 4 bases, 2 bases remained unmatched. CDR1 and CDR2 (germline): SNHLY, FYNNEI. The CDR3 contains 14 residues. In DNA, the CDR3 is TGTGCCAGCAGTGAACTAGCGGTATACAATGAGCAGTTCTTC. It codes for CASSELAVYNEQFF. The full variable domain, with the rest looked up from reference TRBV2 and TRBJ2-1, is EPEVTQTPSHQVTQMGQEVILRCVPISNHLYFYWYRQILGQKVEFLVSFYNNEISEKSEIFDDQFSVERPDGSNFTLKIRSTKLEDSAMYFCASSELAVYNEQFFGPGTRLTVL.

CDR3 in amino acids: CASSYIGTITDTQYF. The CDR3, as DNA: TGTGCCAGCAGCTATATCGGGACAATCACAGATACGCAGTATTTT. The genes are TRBV7-2 and TRBJ2-3, with D tentatively TRBD1 (6 bases). CDR1 SGHTA and CDR2 FQGNSA come from the germline V gene. Trimming cost V 4 bases and J 2 bases, with 13 bases left between them. CDR3 length equals 15 residues.

The genes are TRBV7-2 and TRBJ2-1; TRBD2 matches 7 bases. This CDR3 spans 14 amino acids. Unmatched junction bases numbered 5, after V lost 3 bases and J lost 6 bases. Germline V lookup: CDR1 SGHTA, CDR2 FQGNSA. The CDR3 here is CASSFRSGGNEQFF. CDR3 DNA: TGTGCCAGCAGCTTCCGATCGGGGGGCAATGAGCAGTTCTTC.

This chain uses TRBV5-1 with TRBJ2-1, with 8 bases aligning to TRBD2. Losses at the gene ends were 4 bases for V and 0 bases for J; bases not matched to a gene: 9. The germline V gene has CDR1 SGHRS and CDR2 YFSETQ. This CDR3 has 17 residues. The CDR3 DNA reads as TGCGCCAGCAGCCTGGGGCTAGCGGGTAACTCCTACAATGAGCAGTTCTTC. Its translation: CASSLGLAGNSYNEQFF.

Here the CDR3 DNA reads TGCAGCGTTGTTGATTCGGGGAGGACAGATACGCAGTATTTT. Translation: CSVVDSGRTDTQYF. V is TRBV29-1 and J is TRBJ2-3; D might be TRBD2 (6 bases). The CDR3 runs 14 residues. Germline V gene sequence: CDR1 SQVTM, CDR2 ANQGSEA. Trimming stripped 4 bases from V and 3 bases from J, with 14 bases between.

The V and J genes are TRBV28 and TRBJ2-5; the match to TRBD1 covers 7 bases. The CDR3 is 14 residues long. Trimming removed 5 bases from V and 1 base from J; junction bases left unmatched: 4. Germline values: CDR1 MDHEN, CDR2 SYDVKM. Here the CDR3 DNA reads TGTGCCAGCAGTCCGGGACAGTTCCAAGAGACCCAGTACTTC. Residues: CASSPGQFQETQYF.

This chain connects TRBV5-4 to TRBJ2-7; the match to TRBD2 covers 8 bases. V shed 4 bases and J 2 bases; nucleotides not matched to a gene: 5. CDR3 length equals 14 residues. The germline gives CDR1 SGHNT, CDR2 YYREEE (reference sequence). CDR3 nucleotides: TGTGCCAGCAGCCTTAGCGGGGCGGCCTACGAGCAGTACTTC. This translates into CASSLSGAAYEQYF. Filled out from reference TRBV5-4 and TRBJ2-7, the complete variable domain reads ETGVTQSPTHLIKTRGQQVTLRCSSQSGHNTVSWYQQALGQGPQFIFQYYREEENGRGNFPPRFSGLQFPNYSSELNVNALELDDSALYLCASSLSGAAYEQYFGPGTRLTVT.

This chain links TRBV2 with TRBJ2-1; a weak D match, TRBD2 (5 bases). This CDR3 spans 13 amino acids. Germline V gene data show CDR1 as SNHLY and CDR2 as FYNNEI. V was cut by 6 bases and J by 4 bases, with 10 bases left in between. The CDR3, as DNA: TGTGCCAGCAGGACCGGGATATACAATGAGCAGTTCTTC. This codes for CASRTGIYNEQFF. Together with reference TRBV2 and TRBJ2-1, the CDR3 gives the full variable domain: EPEVTQTPSHQVTQMGQEVILRCVPISNHLYFYWYRQILGQKVEFLVSFYNNEISEKSEIFDDQFSVERPDGSNFTLKIRSTKLEDSAMYFCASRTGIYNEQFFGPGTRLTVL.

This chain links TRBV7-8 with TRBJ2-7, with TRBD2 matching 11 bases. This CDR3 is 16 amino acids long. The V gene's germline CDR1 is SGHVS and CDR2 FQNEAQ. The ends lost 5 bases at V and 2 bases at J; junction bases unmatched: 8. This CDR3 reads CASSVVLAGVPYEQYF. Here the CDR3 DNA reads TGTGCCAGCAGCGTCGTACTAGCGGGAGTGCCCTACGAGCAGTACTTC.